This entry lists 10 T cell receptor beta chains sequenced from one sample in a study of T-cell reconstitution after alpha-beta-depleted transplantation in children (dated by TCRdb to between 2015 and 2016). The label giving this sample's treatment or condition can be read as: allogeneic hematopoietic cell transplantation with graft depleted of TCRalphabeta T cells and CD19 B cells. Receptors were amplified or captured by PCR. This sample was sequenced with an Illumina HiSeq 2500. TCR libraries were prepared with molecular barcoding, using unique molecular identifiers to normalize TCRbeta repertoire quantification. The raw public data were reprocessed by TCRdb itself: fastp quality trimming at Q25, MiXCR clonotype calling, in-frame beta chains only. Each entry merges the rows of one CDR3 protein and shows their most common DNA and genes. The sample data list 500,000 to 750,000 distinct CDR3 sequences, and approximately 13% of these were observed just once. The ten largest clones take up over 2% of the sample.

The specimen was PBMCs, mostly from graft donor cells, collected 360 days after TCRalphabeta/CD19-depleted stem cell transplant. The receptor source for this set is a male patient between 5 and 17 years old who had a stem cell transplant for acute myeloid leukemia, so the T cells may come from the graft donor.

This clonotype was observed at least ten times. V is TRBV7-2 and J is TRBJ2-7, with 9 bases that match TRBD1. Germline CDR1 SGHTA, CDR2 FQGNSA. After removal of 1 base from V and 3 bases from J, the junction contained 7 bases not matched to a gene. The CDR3 sequence is 16 residues long. CDR3 coding DNA: TGTGCCAGCAGCTTAGTGGTCCCGGGACAGGGCTACGAGCAGTACTTC. This gives the protein CASSLVVPGQGYEQYF.

A few counts support this clonotype. The chain uses TRBV20-1 and TRBJ1-6; weak D call: TRBD1 (5 bases). CDR1 is DFQATT, CDR2 SNEGSKA, per germline (reference sequence). Trimming removed 0 bases from V and 7 bases from J, with 13 bases in between. This CDR3 has 15 amino acids. CDR3 protein: CSAREPGTVNSPLHF. In nucleotides, the CDR3 is TGCAGTGCTAGAGAACCGGGGACGGTCAATTCACCCCTCCACTTT.

The rearrangement links TRBV7-8 to TRBJ2-5, with 9 bases fitting TRBD2. The V and J ends lost 5 bases and 5 bases, in that order; junction bases with no gene match: 9. The germline V gene has CDR1 SGHVS and CDR2 FQNEAQ. CDR3 length: 15 amino acids. As DNA, the CDR3 is TGTGCCAGCAGCCTCCGTATGCGGGAGGGGGAGACCCAGTACTTC. Amino acid sequence: CASSLRMREGETQYF. Using reference TRBV7-8 and TRBJ2-5 for the parts outside the CDR3, the full variable domain is GAGVSQSPRYKVAKRGQDVALRCDPISGHVSLFWYQQALGQGPEFLTYFQNEAQLDKSGLPSDRFFAERPEGSVSTLKIQRTQQEDSAVYLCASSLRMREGETQYFGPGTRLLVL.

This clonotype was counted many times. The V call is TRBV29-1, the J call TRBJ1-1, with D unclear. Trimming took off 2 bases at V and 1 base at J, with 5 bases between the two ends. Germline values: CDR1 SQVTM, CDR2 ANQGSEA. This CDR3 contains 12 residues. The CDR3 DNA reads as TGCAGCGTTGAACGGGGGAACACTGAAGCTTTCTTT. It specifies CSVERGNTEAFF.

CDR3 region: CASSYQRGQGFLSYEQYF. In DNA form, the CDR3 reads TGTGCCAGCAGCTACCAGCGAGGACAGGGGTTTTTATCCTACGAGCAGTACTTC. V gene TRBV28 combines with J gene TRBJ2-7, with TRBD1 identical over 9 bases. The CDR3 extends over 18 amino acids. V shed 6 bases, J shed 1 base, and the junction held 16 bases outside the gene matches. Germline CDR1 reads MDHEN; CDR2 reads SYDVKM.

This clonotype showed up just a few times. The V and J genes are TRBV7-2 and TRBJ2-3; a weak D match, TRBD2 (5 bases). This CDR3 is 14 amino acids long. Per germline, CDR1 SGHTA and CDR2 FQGNSA. Trimming cost V 3 bases and J 2 bases, with 9 bases left between them. CDR3 in amino acids: CASSFPAVTDTQYF. In nucleotides, the CDR3 is TGTGCCAGCAGCTTTCCAGCGGTCACAGATACGCAGTATTTT.

This clonotype appeared a few times. The chain employs TRBV20-1 and TRBJ2-3, with 8 bases aligning to TRBD1. Germline trimming cut 6 bases from V and 2 bases from J; bases unmatched to any gene: 7. Germline CDR1 and CDR2: DFQATT and SNEGSKA (reference sequence). This CDR3 region has 14 residues. CDR3 sequence (DNA): TGCAGTGCCCCCGTGACAGGGGTCACAGATACGCAGTATTTT. Its translation: CSAPVTGVTDTQYF.

In this sample, this clonotype turned up once. This CDR3 is CASSSPRAGGRETQYF. DNA for the CDR3: TGTGCCAGCAGCTCTCCGCGAGCGGGAGGGAGAGAGACCCAGTACTTC. J is TRBJ2-5 and V is TRBV7-2, with 10 nucleotides matching TRBD2. The CDR3 length is 16 residues. Trimming took 4 bases from V and 4 from J; bases not matched to a gene: 9. Germline values: CDR1 SGHTA, CDR2 FQGNSA.

Details on this clonotype: Germline is not matched at one junction end, which may reflect a read error. This rearrangement joins TRBV7-7 to TRBJ1-4, with D tentatively TRBD1 (5 bases). Germline values: CDR1 SSHAT, CDR2 FNYEAQ (reference sequence). The CDR3 length is 14 residues. In nucleotides, the CDR3 is TGTGCTAGCAGCTCGGGGCAGGGTAGTGAAAAACTGTTTTTT. Residues: CASSSGQGSEKLFF.

V gene TRBV20-1 combines with J gene TRBJ1-4, with D tentatively TRBD1 (5 bases). V lost 2 bases to trimming and J lost 5 bases, with 21 bases between them. This CDR3 comprises 17 residues. Germline V gene sequence: CDR1 DFQATT, CDR2 SNEGSKA (reference sequence). CDR3 sequence: CSARIGGDYRANEKLFF. Here the CDR3 DNA reads TGCAGTGCTAGAATTGGAGGGGATTATCGGGCGAATGAAAAACTGTTTTTT.